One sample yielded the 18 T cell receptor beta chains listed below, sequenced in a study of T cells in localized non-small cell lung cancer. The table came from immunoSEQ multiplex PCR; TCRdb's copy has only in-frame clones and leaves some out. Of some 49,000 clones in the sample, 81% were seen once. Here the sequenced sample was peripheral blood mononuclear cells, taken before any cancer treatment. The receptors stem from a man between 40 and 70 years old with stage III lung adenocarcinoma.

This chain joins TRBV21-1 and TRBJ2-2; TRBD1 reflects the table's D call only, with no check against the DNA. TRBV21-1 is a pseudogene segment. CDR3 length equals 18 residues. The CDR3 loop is CASSTSGGQGGRAGELFF. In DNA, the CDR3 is TGTGCCAGCAGCACTTCAGGAGGACAGGGGGGACGGGCCGGGGAGCTGTTTTTT.

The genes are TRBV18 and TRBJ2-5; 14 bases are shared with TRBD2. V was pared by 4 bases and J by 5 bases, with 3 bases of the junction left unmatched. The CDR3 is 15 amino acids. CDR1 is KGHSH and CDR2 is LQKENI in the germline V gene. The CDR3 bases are TGTGCCAGCTCACGGCGGACTAGCGGGGGGGAGACCCAGTACTTC. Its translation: CASSRRTSGGETQYF. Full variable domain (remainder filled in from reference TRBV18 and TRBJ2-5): NAGVMQNPRHLVRRRGQEARLRCSPMKGHSHVYWYRQLPEEGLKFMVYLQKENIIDESGMPKERFSAEFPKEGPSILRIQQVVRGDSAAYFCASSRRTSGGETQYFGPGTRLLVL.

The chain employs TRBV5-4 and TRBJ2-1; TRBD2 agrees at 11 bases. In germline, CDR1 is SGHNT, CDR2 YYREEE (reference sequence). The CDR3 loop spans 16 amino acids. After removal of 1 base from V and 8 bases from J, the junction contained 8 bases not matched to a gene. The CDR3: CASSLRLAGNRDEQFF. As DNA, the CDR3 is TGTGCCAGCAGCTTGAGACTAGCGGGAAATAGGGATGAGCAGTTCTTC.

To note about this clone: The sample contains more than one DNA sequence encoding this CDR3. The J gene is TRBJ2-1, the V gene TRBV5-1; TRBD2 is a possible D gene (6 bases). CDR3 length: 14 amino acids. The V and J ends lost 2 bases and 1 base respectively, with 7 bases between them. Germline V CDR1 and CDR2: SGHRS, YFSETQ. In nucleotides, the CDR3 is TGCGCCAGCAGCTTCGGGGGATCCTACAATGAGCAGTTCTTC. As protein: CASSFGGSYNEQFF.

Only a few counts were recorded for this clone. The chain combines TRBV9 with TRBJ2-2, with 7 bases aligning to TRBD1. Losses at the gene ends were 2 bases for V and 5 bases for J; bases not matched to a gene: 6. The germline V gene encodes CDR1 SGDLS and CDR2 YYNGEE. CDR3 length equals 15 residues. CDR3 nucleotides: TGTGCCAGCAGCGTCGGGACAGTTGCGACCGGGGAGCTGTTTTTT. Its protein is CASSVGTVATGELFF. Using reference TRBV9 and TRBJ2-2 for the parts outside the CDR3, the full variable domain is DSGVTQTPKHLITATGQRVTLRCSPRSGDLSVYWYQQSLDQGLQFLIQYYNGEERAKGNILERFSAQQFPDLHSELNLSSLELGDSALYFCASSVGTVATGELFFGEGSRLTVL.

Here the CDR3 reads CATTQGTGVNQPQHF. CDR3 coding DNA: TGTGCCACCACACAAGGGACAGGGGTAAATCAGCCCCAGCATTTT. V and J are TRBV19 and TRBJ1-5; 10 positions agree with TRBD1. Trimming cost V 10 bases and J 4 bases; bases outside gene matches: 10. CDR3 length: 15 residues. Germline CDR1 reads LNHDA; CDR2 reads SQIVND (reference sequence).

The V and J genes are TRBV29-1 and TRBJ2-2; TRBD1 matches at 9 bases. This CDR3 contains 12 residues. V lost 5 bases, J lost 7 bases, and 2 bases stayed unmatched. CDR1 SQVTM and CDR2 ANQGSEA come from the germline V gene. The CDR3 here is CSVLTGGGELFF. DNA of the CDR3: TGCAGCGTTTTGACAGGGGGCGGGGAGCTGTTTTTT.

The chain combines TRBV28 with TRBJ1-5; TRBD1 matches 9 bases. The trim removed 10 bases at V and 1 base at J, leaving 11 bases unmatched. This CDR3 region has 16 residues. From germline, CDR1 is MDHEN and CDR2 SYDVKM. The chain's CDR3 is CATSMTGGPSNQPQHF. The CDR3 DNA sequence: TGTGCCACTTCAATGACAGGGGGTCCGAGCAATCAGCCCCAGCATTTT.

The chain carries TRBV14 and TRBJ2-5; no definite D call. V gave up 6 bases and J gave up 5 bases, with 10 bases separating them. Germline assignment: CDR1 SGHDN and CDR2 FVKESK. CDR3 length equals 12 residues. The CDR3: CASRRDGETQYF. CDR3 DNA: TGTGCCAGCAGACGTGATGGGGAGACCCAGTACTTC.

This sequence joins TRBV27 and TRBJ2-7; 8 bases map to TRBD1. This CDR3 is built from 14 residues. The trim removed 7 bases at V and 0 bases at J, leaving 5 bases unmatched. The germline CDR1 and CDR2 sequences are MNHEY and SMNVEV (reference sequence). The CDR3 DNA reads TGTGCCAGCACCCGGGACAGGTTCTCCTACGAGCAGTACTTC. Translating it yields CASTRDRFSYEQYF.

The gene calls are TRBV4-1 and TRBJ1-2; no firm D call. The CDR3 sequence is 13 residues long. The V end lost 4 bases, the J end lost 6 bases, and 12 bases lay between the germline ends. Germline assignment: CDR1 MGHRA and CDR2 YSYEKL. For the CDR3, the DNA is TGCGCCAGCAGCCCCAAGGAGGTAGATGGCTACACCTTC. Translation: CASSPKEVDGYTF.

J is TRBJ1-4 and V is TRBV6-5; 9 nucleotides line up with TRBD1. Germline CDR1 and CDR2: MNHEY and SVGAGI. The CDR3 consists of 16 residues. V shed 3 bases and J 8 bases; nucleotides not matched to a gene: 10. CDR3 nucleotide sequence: TGTGCCAGCAGTTATATGCCCGGGACAGGGAAAGAAAAACTGTTTTTT. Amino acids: CASSYMPGTGKEKLFF.

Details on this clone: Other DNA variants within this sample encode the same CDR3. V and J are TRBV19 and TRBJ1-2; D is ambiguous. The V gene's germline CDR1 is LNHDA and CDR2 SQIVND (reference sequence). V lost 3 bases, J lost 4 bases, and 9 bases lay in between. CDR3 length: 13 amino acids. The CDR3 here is CASSMGFVYGYTF. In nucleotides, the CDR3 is TGTGCCAGTAGTATGGGTTTCGTCTATGGCTACACCTTC.

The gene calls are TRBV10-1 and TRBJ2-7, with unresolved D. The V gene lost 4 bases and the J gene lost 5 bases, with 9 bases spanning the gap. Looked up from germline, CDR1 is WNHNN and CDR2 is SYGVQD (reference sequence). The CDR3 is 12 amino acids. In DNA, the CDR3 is TGCGCCAGCAGTGTAGGCAGAGACGAGCAGTACTTC. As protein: CASSVGRDEQYF.

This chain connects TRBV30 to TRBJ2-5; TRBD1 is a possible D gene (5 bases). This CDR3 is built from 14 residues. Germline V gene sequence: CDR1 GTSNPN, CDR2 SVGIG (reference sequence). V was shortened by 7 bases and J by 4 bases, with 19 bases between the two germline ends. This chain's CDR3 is CALSPSNQGETQYF. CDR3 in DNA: TGTGCCTTGTCCCCTTCAAATCAGGGAGAGACCCAGTACTTC. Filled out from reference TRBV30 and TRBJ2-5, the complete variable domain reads SQTIHQWPATLVQPVGSPLSLECTVEGTSNPNLYWYRQAAGRGLQLLFYSVGIGQISSEVPQNLSASRPQDRQFILSSKKLLLSDSGFYLCALSPSNQGETQYFGPGTRLLVL.

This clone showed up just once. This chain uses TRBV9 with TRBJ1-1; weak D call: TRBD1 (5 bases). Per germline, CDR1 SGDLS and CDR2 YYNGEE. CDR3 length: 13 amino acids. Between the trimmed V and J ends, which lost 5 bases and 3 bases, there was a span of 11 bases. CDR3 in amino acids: CASSVRVYTEAFF. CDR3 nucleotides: TGTGCCAGCAGTGTCAGGGTTTACACTGAAGCTTTCTTT. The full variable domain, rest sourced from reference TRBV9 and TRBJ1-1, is DSGVTQTPKHLITATGQRVTLRCSPRSGDLSVYWYQQSLDQGLQFLIQYYNGEERAKGNILERFSAQQFPDLHSELNLSSLELGDSALYFCASSVRVYTEAFFGQGTRLTVV.

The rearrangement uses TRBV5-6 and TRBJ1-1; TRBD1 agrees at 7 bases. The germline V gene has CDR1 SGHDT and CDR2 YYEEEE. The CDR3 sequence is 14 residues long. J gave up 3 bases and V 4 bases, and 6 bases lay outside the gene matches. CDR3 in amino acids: CASSLGGPDTEAFF. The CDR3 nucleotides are TGTGCCAGCAGCCTAGGGGGCCCGGACACTGAAGCTTTCTTT.

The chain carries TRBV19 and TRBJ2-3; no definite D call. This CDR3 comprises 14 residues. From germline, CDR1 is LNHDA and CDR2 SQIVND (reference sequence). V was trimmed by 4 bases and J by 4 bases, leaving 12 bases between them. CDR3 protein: CASSTGRRPDTQYF. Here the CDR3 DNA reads TGTGCCAGTAGTACAGGAAGGCGCCCAGATACGCAGTATTTT.